This TCR beta chain came from a study of tumor-infiltrating lymphocytes in localized non-small cell lung cancer. Study-level information: Resected tumor was paired with non-adjacent uninvolved lung from the same patient.

Profiling relied on immunoSEQ multiplex PCR, and the TCRdb table lists in-frame clones only, not all of them. This table has about 21,000 clones, 80% appearing once. The study's findings and limits: Different pieces of the same tissue went to different assays, confounding technical variation with intratumor heterogeneity.

With regard to this clone: What it recognizes is unknown.

Germline values: CDR1 LGHNA, CDR2 YSLEER. V was shortened by 1 base and J by 2 bases, with 19 bases between the two germline ends. The CDR3 is made up of 18 amino acids. The gene calls are TRBV4-3 and TRBJ2-3; D unresolved. This TCR derives from a human donor with non-small cell lung cancer. The specimen sequenced was lung tumor tissue. The CDR3 sequence: CASSQGGTGRLYTDTQYF. The CDR3 nucleotides are TGCGCCAGCAGCCAAGGGGGAACGGGCCGCTTATACACAGATACGCAGTATTTT.